The 19 T cell receptor beta chains below were found in one sample sequenced in a study of blood T cell repertoires in COVID-19. Libraries were prepared by immunoSEQ multiplex PCR; TCRdb keeps only in-frame clonotypes and omits some of them. Of around 250,000 clones listed, more than 65% were seen once; the top ten hold about 4.2%. The sequenced sample consisted of peripheral blood. The source is a man in his fifties or sixties with active or convalescent COVID-19.

The CDR3 bases are TGTGCCAGCAGCGCCCAGGGTTTAGCCGGGGAGCTGTTTTTT. Protein sequence: CASSAQGLAGELFF. The chain has TRBV9 and TRBJ2-2; tentative D call: TRBD1 (5 bases). The V end lost 3 bases, the J end lost 6 bases, and 12 bases lay between the germline ends. Germline CDR1 and CDR2: SGDLS and YYNGEE. The CDR3 contains 14 residues.

The chain uses TRBV25-1 and TRBJ1-2, with D hard to call. The V and J ends lost 10 bases and 8 bases respectively, with 23 bases between them. Germline values: CDR1 MGHDK, CDR2 SYGVNS. This CDR3 is 14 amino acids long. The CDR3 nucleotides read TGTGCCATCCCTACGGGGATCAATCCTCGGGGCTACACCTTC. Its protein is CAIPTGINPRGYTF.

This clone showed up just a few times. The V gene is TRBV19, the J gene TRBJ1-5; TRBD1 is a possible D gene (6 bases). The CDR3 totals 14 residues. CDR1 is LNHDA, CDR2 SQIVND, per germline (reference sequence). Trimming removed 7 bases at V and 5 bases at J, with 15 bases between. The CDR3 nucleotides are TGTGCCAGTAATCCCAGGGGATCTGATCAGCCCCAGCATTTT. Its translation: CASNPRGSDQPQHF.

This chain uses TRBV30 with TRBJ2-6; 10 bases fit TRBD1. Germline V gene data show CDR1 as GTSNPN and CDR2 as SVGIG (reference sequence). The CDR3 covers 18 residues. With V trimmed by 2 bases and J by 1 base, 8 bases remained unmatched. The CDR3 here is CAWSLGTGVVSGANVLTF. The CDR3 DNA is TGTGCCTGGAGTCTCGGGACAGGGGTTGTTTCTGGGGCCAACGTCCTGACTTTC.

The chain couples TRBV27 to TRBJ1-1; D is ambiguous. CDR3 length equals 15 residues. Trimming stripped 0 bases from V and 1 base from J, with 9 bases between. Germline CDR1 is MNHEY and CDR2 is SMNVEV (reference sequence). The CDR3 loop is CASSLSAGPNTEAFF. The CDR3, as DNA: TGTGCCAGCAGTTTATCGGCAGGTCCGAACACTGAAGCTTTCTTT.

The sample holds one count of this clone. V usage is TRBV5-1 and J usage is TRBJ1-1; possible D gene TRBD1, 5 bases. From germline, CDR1 is SGHRS and CDR2 YFSETQ. The CDR3 consists of 15 residues. The germline V and J ends were trimmed by 0 bases and 1 base, with 10 bases remaining between them. For the CDR3, the DNA is TGCGCCAGCAGCTTGGTGGGAGGGGCGAACACTGAAGCTTTCTTT. Its translation is CASSLVGGANTEAFF.

The genes are TRBV12-3 or TRBV12-4 and TRBJ1-1; D gene unclear. Between the trimmed V and J ends, which lost 8 bases and 0 bases, there was a span of 10 bases. CDR3 length: 13 residues. The CDR3 DNA is TGTGCCAGCGGCTGGGCGCTGAACACTGAAGCTTTCTTT. It translates to CASGWALNTEAFF.

This clone turned up a few times. The rearrangement links TRBV7-8 to TRBJ1-2, with a possible D match to TRBD1 (5 bases). With 1 base removed from V and 4 bases from J, the gap between germline ends came to 16 bases. In germline, CDR1 is SGHVS, CDR2 FQNEAQ. The CDR3 contains 16 residues. The chain's CDR3 is CASSLVRTGEIYGYTF. For the CDR3, the DNA is TGTGCCAGCAGCTTAGTCCGTACGGGGGAGATCTATGGCTACACCTTC.

The chain is built from TRBV5-1 and TRBJ1-6; 8 bases line up with TRBD1. The J segment lost 10 bases and the V segment lost 2 bases, leaving 5 bases of the junction unmatched. From germline, CDR1 is SGHRS and CDR2 YFSETQ. The CDR3 is made up of 14 amino acids. The CDR3 nucleotides read TGCGCCAGCAGCTTAGAAGGACAGGGCTCACCCCTCCACTTT. Its translation: CASSLEGQGSPLHF.

This chain connects TRBV5-1 to TRBJ1-2; D perhaps matches TRBD1 (5 bases). Per the germline V gene, CDR1 is SGHRS and CDR2 is YFSETQ. Trimming removed 3 bases at V and 5 bases at J, with 11 bases between. The CDR3 is 13 amino acids. This CDR3 reads CASSSDGQYGYTF. The CDR3 coding sequence is TGCGCCAGCAGCTCCGACGGACAATATGGCTACACCTTC. Using reference TRBV5-1 and TRBJ1-2 for the parts outside the CDR3, the full variable domain is KAGVTQTPRYLIKTRGQQVTLSCSPISGHRSVSWYQQTPGQGLQFLFEYFSETQRNKGNFPGRFSGRQFSNSRSEMNVSTLELGDSALYLCASSSDGQYGYTFGSGTRLTVV.

The CDR3 reads CASSAGQGRNQPQHF. For the CDR3, the DNA is TGTGCCAGTAGTGCCGGACAGGGACGGAATCAGCCCCAGCATTTT. The genes are TRBV19 and TRBJ1-5; 8 bases fit TRBD1. V was clipped by 5 bases and J by 4 bases; unmatched bases: 7. The CDR3 is made up of 15 amino acids. From germline, CDR1 is LNHDA and CDR2 SQIVND (reference sequence).

V is TRBV3-1 (or the pseudogene TRBV3-2) and J is TRBJ2-7; D unresolved. Trimming removed 3 bases from V and 3 bases from J, with 6 bases in between. The germline V gene has CDR1 LGHDT and CDR2 YNNKEL (reference sequence). The CDR3 totals 12 residues. This CDR3 reads CASSQASYEQYF. The CDR3 DNA is TGTGCCAGCAGCCAGGCCAGCTACGAGCAGTACTTC.

Comment on this clone: This sample also contains other DNA sequences that code for the same CDR3. The chain combines TRBV10-3 with TRBJ2-7, with D tentatively TRBD1 (7 bases). The CDR3 is 15 amino acids. With 2 bases removed from V and 7 bases from J, the gap between germline ends came to 18 bases. Germline V gives CDR1 ENHRY, CDR2 SYGVKD. CDR3 nucleotide sequence: TGTGCCATCAGTGAGCAGGGGGGTCTGGTGGGTGAGCAGTACTTC. Protein: CAISEQGGLVGEQYF.

The chain employs TRBV18 and TRBJ2-7, with D possibly being TRBD2 (6 bases). The CDR3 runs to 12 residues. V gave up 1 base and J gave up 6 bases, with 7 bases separating them. Germline V gene data show CDR1 as KGHSH and CDR2 as LQKENI. CDR3 nucleotides: TGTGCCAGCTCACCACAAGCGGGCGAGCAGTACTTC. It translates to CASSPQAGEQYF.

This chain joins TRBV7-2 and TRBJ2-3, with 10 bases matching TRBD2. The CDR3 loop spans 16 amino acids. With V trimmed by 1 base and J by 1 base, 2 bases remained unmatched. The germline V gene has CDR1 SGHTA and CDR2 FQGNSA. CDR3 protein: CASSLGLAGGTDTQYF. For the CDR3, the DNA is TGTGCCAGCAGCTTAGGTCTAGCGGGGGGCACAGATACGCAGTATTTT. Looking up the rest from reference TRBV7-2 and TRBJ2-3 gives the full variable domain: GAGVSQSPSNKVTEKGKDVELRCDPISGHTALYWYRQSLGQGLEFLIYFQGNSAPDKSGLPSDRFSAERTGGSVSTLTIQRTQQEDSAVYLCASSLGLAGGTDTQYFGPGTRLTVL.

The rearrangement joins TRBV4-2 to TRBJ2-5; 11 positions match TRBD2. This CDR3 has 17 amino acids. CDR1 is LGHNA and CDR2 is YNFKEQ in the germline V gene. V lost 0 bases and J lost 1; bases outside the gene matches: 4. The CDR3 DNA follows: TGTGCCAGCAGCCAAGAAAGACTAGCGGGGAGCCAAGAGACCCAGTACTTC. It encodes CASSQERLAGSQETQYF.

The rearrangement joins TRBV6-5 to TRBJ1-6; TRBD1 matches at 7 bases. Germline V lookup: CDR1 MNHEY, CDR2 SVGAGI. Unmatched junction bases numbered 5, after V lost 7 bases and J lost 5 bases. This CDR3 has 14 amino acids. The CDR3 DNA follows: TGTGCCAGCACCATGACAGGGAATAATTCACCCCTCCACTTT. This codes for CASTMTGNNSPLHF.

This chain links TRBV30 with TRBJ2-1, with a possible D match to TRBD1 (6 bases). This CDR3 is 13 amino acids long. Per germline, CDR1 GTSNPN and CDR2 SVGIG (reference sequence). The ends were cut back, 8 bases at V and 2 bases at J, with 13 bases in the middle. The CDR3 spells CARQDSPYNEQFF. In DNA, the CDR3 is TGTGCCCGGCAGGACAGCCCCTACAATGAGCAGTTCTTC.

The chain links TRBV2 to TRBJ1-1; D not resolved. The CDR3 is 14 amino acids. CDR1 is SNHLY, CDR2 FYNNEI, per germline. Trimming removed 5 bases at V and 4 bases at J, with 14 bases between. CDR3 amino acids: CASSRELSRTEAFF. The CDR3, as DNA: TGTGCCAGCAGTCGGGAGCTATCGCGCACTGAAGCTTTCTTT.